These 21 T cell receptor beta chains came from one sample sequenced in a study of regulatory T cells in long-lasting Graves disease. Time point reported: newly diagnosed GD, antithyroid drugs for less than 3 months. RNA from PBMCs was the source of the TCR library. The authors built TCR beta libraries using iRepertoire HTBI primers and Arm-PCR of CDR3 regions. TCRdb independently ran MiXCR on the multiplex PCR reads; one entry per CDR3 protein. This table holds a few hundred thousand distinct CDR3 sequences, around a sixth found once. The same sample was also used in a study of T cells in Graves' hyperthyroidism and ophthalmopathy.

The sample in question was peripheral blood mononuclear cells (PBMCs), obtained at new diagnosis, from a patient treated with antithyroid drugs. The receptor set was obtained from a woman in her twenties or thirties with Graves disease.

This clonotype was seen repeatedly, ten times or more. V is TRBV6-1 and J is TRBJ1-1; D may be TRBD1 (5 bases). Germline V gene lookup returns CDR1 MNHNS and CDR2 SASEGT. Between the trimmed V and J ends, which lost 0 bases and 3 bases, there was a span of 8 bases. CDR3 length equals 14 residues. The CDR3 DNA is TGTGCCAGCAGTGAAGCTGGGGGAGACACTGAAGCTTTCTTT. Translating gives CASSEAGGDTEAFF.

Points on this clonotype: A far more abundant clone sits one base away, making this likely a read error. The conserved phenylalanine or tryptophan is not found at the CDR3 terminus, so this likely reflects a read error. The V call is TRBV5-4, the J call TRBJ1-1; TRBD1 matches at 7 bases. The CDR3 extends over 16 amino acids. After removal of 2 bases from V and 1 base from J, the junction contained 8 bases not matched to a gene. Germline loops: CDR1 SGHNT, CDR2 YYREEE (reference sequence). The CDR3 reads CASSLQGQRGNTEAFL. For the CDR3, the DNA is TGTGCCAGCAGCTTACAGGGGCAGAGGGGGAACACTGAAGCTTTCCTT.

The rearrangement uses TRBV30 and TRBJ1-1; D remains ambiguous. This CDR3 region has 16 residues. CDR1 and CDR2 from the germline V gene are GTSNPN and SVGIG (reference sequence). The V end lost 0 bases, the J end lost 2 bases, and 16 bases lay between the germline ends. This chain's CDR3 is CAWSVWYRHFNTEAFF. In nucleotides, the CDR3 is TGTGCCTGGAGTGTTTGGTACCGACACTTCAACACTGAAGCTTTCTTT.

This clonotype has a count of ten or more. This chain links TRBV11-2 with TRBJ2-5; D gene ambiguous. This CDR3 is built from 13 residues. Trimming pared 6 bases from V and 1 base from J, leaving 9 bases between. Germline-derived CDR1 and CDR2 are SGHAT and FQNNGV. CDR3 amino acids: CASRNQLQETQYF. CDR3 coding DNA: TGTGCCAGCAGGAACCAACTCCAAGAGACCCAGTACTTC.

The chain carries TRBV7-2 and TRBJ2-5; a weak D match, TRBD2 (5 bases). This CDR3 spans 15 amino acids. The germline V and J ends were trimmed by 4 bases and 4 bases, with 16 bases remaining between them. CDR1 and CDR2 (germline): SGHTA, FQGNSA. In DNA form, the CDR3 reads TGTGCCAGCAGCTCCCCGACTATATCGTTAGAGACCCAGTACTTC. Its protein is CASSSPTISLETQYF.

The CDR3, as DNA: TGTGCCATCAGTGAGCCGGGACAGGGACAGGGGTACGAGCAGTACTTC. Its translation: CAISEPGQGQGYEQYF. V and J are TRBV10-3 and TRBJ2-7; TRBD1 matches 10 bases. The V and J ends lost 2 bases and 4 bases, in that order; junction bases with no gene match: 8. CDR3 length: 16 amino acids. From germline, CDR1 is ENHRY and CDR2 SYGVKD.

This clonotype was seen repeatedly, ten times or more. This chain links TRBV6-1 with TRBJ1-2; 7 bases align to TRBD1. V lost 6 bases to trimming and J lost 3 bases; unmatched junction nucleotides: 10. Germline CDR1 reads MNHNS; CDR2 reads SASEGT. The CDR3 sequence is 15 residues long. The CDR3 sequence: CASSDRAPTHYGYTF. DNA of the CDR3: TGTGCCAGCAGCGACAGGGCCCCAACCCACTATGGCTACACCTTC.

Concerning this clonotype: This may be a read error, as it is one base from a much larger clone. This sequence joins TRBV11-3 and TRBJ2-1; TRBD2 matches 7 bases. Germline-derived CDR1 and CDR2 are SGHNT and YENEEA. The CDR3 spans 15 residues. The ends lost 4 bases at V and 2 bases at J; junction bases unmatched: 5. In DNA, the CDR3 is TGTGCCAGCAGCTGGGGGGGACCCCCCTACAATGAGCAGTTCTTC. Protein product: CASSWGGPPYNEQFF.

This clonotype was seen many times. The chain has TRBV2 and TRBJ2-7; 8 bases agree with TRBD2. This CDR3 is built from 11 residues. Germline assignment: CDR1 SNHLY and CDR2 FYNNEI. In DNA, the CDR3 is TGTAAGTCGCGGGGGGCTTACGAGCAGTACTTC. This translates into CKSRGAYEQYF.

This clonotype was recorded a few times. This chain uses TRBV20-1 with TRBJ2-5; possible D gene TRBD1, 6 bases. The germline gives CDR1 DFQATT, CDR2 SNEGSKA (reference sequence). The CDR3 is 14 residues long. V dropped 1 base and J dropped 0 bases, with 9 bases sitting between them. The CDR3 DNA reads TGCAGTGCTAGAGGCGGACAGCACCAAGAGACCCAGTACTTC. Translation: CSARGGQHQETQYF.

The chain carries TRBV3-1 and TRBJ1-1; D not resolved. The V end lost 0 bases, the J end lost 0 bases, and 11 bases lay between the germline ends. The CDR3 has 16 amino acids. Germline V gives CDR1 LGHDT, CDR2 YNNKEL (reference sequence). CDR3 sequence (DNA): TGTGCCAGCAGCCAAGATCATGGTACTTTGAACACTGAAGCTTTCTTT. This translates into CASSQDHGTLNTEAFF.

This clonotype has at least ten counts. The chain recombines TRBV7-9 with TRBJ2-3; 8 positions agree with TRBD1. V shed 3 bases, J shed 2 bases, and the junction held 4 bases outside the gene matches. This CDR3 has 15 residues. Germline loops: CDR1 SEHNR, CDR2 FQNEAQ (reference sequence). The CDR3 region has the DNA TGTGCCAGCAGCTTCCAGGGGGCGACCACAGATACGCAGTATTTT. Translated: CASSFQGATTDTQYF.

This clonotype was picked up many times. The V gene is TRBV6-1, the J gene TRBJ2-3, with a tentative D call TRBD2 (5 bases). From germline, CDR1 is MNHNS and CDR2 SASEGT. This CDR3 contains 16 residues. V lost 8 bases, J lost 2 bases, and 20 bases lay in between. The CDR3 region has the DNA TGTGCCAGCGCAAACAACCGACGGGGTATCACAGATACGCAGTATTTT. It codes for CASANNRRGITDTQYF.

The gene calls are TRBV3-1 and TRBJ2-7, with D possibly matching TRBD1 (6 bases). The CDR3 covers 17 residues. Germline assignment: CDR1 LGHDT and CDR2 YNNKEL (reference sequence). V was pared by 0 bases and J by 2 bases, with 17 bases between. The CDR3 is CASSQDLAGTIAYEQYF. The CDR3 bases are TGTGCCAGCAGCCAAGACCTCGCAGGGACAATTGCCTACGAGCAGTACTTC.

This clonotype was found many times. In DNA, the CDR3 is TGTGCCAGCAGCTTAGTAGGAGCCCCCTACGAGCAGTACTTC. As protein: CASSLVGAPYEQYF. J is TRBJ2-7 and V is TRBV11-2, with D hard to call. Between the trimmed V and J ends, which lost 1 base and 2 bases, there was a span of 9 bases. CDR1 SGHAT and CDR2 FQNNGV come from the germline V gene. The CDR3 is 14 residues long.

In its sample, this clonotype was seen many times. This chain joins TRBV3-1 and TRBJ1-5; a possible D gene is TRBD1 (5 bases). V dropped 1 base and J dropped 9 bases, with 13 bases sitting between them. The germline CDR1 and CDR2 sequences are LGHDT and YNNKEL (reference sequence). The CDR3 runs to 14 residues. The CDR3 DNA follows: TGTGCCAGCAGCCAAGCATTGACAGCGGGGCCCCAGCATTTT. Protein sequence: CASSQALTAGPQHF.

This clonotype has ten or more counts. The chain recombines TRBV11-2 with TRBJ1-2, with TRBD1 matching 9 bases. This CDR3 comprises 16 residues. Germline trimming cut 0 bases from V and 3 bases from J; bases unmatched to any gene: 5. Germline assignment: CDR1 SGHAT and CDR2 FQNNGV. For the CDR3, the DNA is TGTGCCAGCAGCTTAGATCCGACAGGGGGTGACTATGGCTACACCTTC. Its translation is CASSLDPTGGDYGYTF.

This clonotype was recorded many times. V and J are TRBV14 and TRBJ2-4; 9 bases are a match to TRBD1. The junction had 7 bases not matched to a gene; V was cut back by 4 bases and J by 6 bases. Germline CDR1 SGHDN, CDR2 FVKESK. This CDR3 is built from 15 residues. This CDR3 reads CASSRMGQGGNIQYF. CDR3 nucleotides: TGTGCCAGCAGCCGTATGGGACAGGGTGGAAACATTCAGTACTTC.

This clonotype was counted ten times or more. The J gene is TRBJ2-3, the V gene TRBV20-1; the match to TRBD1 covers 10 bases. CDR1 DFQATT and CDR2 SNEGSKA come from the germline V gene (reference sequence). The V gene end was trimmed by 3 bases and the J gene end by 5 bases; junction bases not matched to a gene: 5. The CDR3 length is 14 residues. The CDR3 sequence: CSASRQGAGDTQYF. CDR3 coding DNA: TGCAGTGCTAGTCGACAGGGGGCAGGAGATACGCAGTATTTT.

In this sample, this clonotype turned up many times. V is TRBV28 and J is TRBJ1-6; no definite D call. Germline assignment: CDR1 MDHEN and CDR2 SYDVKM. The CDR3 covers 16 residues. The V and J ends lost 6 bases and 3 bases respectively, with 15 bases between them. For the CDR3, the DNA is TGTGCCAGCAGCCTGACACTGGATGACTATAATTCACCCCTCCACTTT. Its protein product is CASSLTLDDYNSPLHF.

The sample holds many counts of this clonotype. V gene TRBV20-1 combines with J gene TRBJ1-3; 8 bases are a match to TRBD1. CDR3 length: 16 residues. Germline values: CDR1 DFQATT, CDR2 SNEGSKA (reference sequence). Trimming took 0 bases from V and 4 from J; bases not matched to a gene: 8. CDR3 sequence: CSARDIGQGSGNTIYF. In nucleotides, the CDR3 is TGCAGTGCTAGAGATATAGGACAGGGTTCGGGAAACACCATATATTTT.